The 13 T cell receptor beta chains given below trace back to one sample, sequenced in a study of T cells expressing NK-cell markers. Each CDR3 protein gets one entry in TCRdb, which reprocessed the 5' RACE reads and gives no DNA. The table lists roughly 350,000 distinct CDR3 sequences. The sequenced sample consisted of blood T cells: a sorted CD56 or NKG2C T cell subset, CD4+ or CD8+ T cells, or bulk PBMC T cells (not recorded which). These TCRs come from a man aged 18-75 years in good health.

The rearrangement joins TRBV2 to TRBJ1-5. The CDR3 contains 15 residues. Germline CDR1 and CDR2: SNHLY and FYNNEI. This CDR3 reads CASRKEGYGNQPQHF.

J is TRBJ2-6 and V is TRBV5-1. Per germline, CDR1 SGHRS and CDR2 YFSETQ. This CDR3 spans 15 amino acids. The CDR3 loop reads CASSLTWSGANVLTF.

J is TRBJ2-2 and V is TRBV12-3 or TRBV12-4; TCRdb's assignment of TRBD1 cannot be checked, as there is no DNA. This CDR3 spans 14 amino acids. This chain's CDR3 is CASSPGRVVGELFF.

V and J are TRBV9 and TRBJ2-5. Germline values: CDR1 SGDLS, CDR2 YYNGEE. The CDR3 covers 14 residues. The CDR3 region is CASSPYTNQETQYF.

The chain recombines TRBV20-1 with TRBJ2-5; the TCRdb D gene call, TRBD2, has no DNA to confirm it. The CDR3 length is 14 residues. The V gene's germline CDR1 is DFQATT and CDR2 SNEGSKA (reference sequence). CDR3 protein: CSARFGGPKETQYF.

The chain uses TRBV7-6 and TRBJ1-1; as DNA is missing, the TRBD1 call by TCRdb cannot be tested. Germline CDR1 SGHVS, CDR2 FNYEAQ. The CDR3 length is 18 residues. The CDR3 here is CASSPLWDGRLMNTEAFF. Variable domain in full (rest from reference TRBV7-6 and TRBJ1-1): GAGVSQSPRYKVTKRGQDVALRCDPISGHVSLYWYRQALGQGPEFLTYFNYEAQQDKSGLPNDRFSAERPEGSISTLTIQRTEQRDSAMYRCASSPLWDGRLMNTEAFFGQGTRLTVV.

The CDR3 here is CASSRRGAGGPGEQFF. The chain recombines TRBV3-1 with TRBJ2-1; the TCRdb D gene call, TRBD2, has no DNA to confirm it. Germline CDR1 LGHDT, CDR2 YNNKEL (reference sequence). CDR3 length: 16 amino acids.

The chain employs TRBV12-3 or TRBV12-4 and TRBJ1-6. The CDR3 totals 16 residues. The CDR3 is CASRNSGTAGNSPLHF.

This rearrangement joins TRBV4-2 to TRBJ2-3. The CDR3 spans 13 residues. Germline CDR1 LGHNA, CDR2 YNFKEQ. The CDR3 is CASSQGGPDTQYF.

The rearrangement links TRBV20-1 to TRBJ2-4; the TRBD2 assignment by TCRdb is unverifiable without DNA. Per germline, CDR1 DFQATT and CDR2 SNEGSKA (reference sequence). The CDR3 runs 15 residues. CDR3 amino acids: CSARAAGVSKNIQYF.

The chain uses TRBV12-3 or TRBV12-4 and TRBJ2-1; without DNA, the TCRdb call of TRBD1 cannot be checked. The CDR3 covers 15 residues. The CDR3 loop is CASSPLRTGTNEQFF.

This chain joins TRBV28 and TRBJ1-1. The germline V gene has CDR1 MDHEN and CDR2 SYDVKM. This CDR3 has 14 amino acids. The CDR3 spells CASSSLQPNTEAFF.

V gene TRBV20-1 combines with J gene TRBJ2-3; TCRdb indicates TRBD1, and absent DNA this call remains unverified. There are 12 residues in the CDR3. Germline CDR1 DFQATT, CDR2 SNEGSKA (reference sequence). CDR3 sequence: CSAGGVLDTQYF.